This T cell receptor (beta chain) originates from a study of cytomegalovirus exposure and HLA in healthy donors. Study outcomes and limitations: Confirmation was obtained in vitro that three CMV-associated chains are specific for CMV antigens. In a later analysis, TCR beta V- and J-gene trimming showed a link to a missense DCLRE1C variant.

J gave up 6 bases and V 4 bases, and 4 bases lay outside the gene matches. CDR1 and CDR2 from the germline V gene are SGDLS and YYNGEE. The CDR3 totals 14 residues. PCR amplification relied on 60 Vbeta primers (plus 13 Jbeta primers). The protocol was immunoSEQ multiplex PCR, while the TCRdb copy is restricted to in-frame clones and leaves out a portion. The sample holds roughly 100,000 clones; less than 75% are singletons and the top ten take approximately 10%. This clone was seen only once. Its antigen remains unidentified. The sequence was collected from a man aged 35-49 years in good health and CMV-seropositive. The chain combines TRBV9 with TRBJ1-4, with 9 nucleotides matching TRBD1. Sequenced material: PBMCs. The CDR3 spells CASSPRTGDEKLFF. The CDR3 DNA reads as TGTGCCAGCAGCCCACGGACAGGGGATGAAAAACTGTTTTTT.